The table lists the clone carrying this TCR beta chain with a few counts. The sample holds other DNA sequences that translate to the same CDR3. Profiling relied on immunoSEQ multiplex PCR, and the TCRdb table lists in-frame clones only, not all of them. The sample contains some 2 million clones, 85% to 95% of which appear only once. This entry is derived from a study of shared clonotypes between healthy human individuals. This CDR3 is built from 13 residues. Germline-derived CDR1 and CDR2 are LGHNA and YNFKEQ. The V end was cut by 0 bases, the J end by 2 bases, with 2 bases between. Sequencing was done on a sample of naive CD4+ T cells sorted from blood. The subset is: CD45RA+ positively selected. The receptor's source is a man between 18 and 35 years old in good health. The V gene is TRBV4-2, the J gene TRBJ1-5; no definite D call. CDR3 in DNA: TGTGCCAGCAGCCAAGATGGCAATCAGCCCCAGCATTTT. Encoded protein: CASSQDGNQPQHF.